Sequencing of this T cell receptor (beta chain) was carried out in a study of blood T cell repertoires in COVID-19. CDR1 KGHSH and CDR2 LQKENI come from the germline V gene. With 2 bases removed from V and 8 bases from J, the gap between germline ends came to 12 bases. The CDR3 length is 13 residues. The table came from immunoSEQ multiplex PCR; TCRdb's copy has only in-frame clones and leaves some out. The sample consists of roughly 120,000 clones, 75% to 90% of them appearing once. Sequenced sample: peripheral blood. The V gene is TRBV18, the J gene TRBJ1-2; D unresolved. The sequence came from a human donor in a cohort sampled during active COVID-19. The CDR3 sequence is CASSPGQIGGYTF. The CDR3 DNA is TGTGCCAGCTCACCAGGGCAGATCGGCGGCTACACCTTC.